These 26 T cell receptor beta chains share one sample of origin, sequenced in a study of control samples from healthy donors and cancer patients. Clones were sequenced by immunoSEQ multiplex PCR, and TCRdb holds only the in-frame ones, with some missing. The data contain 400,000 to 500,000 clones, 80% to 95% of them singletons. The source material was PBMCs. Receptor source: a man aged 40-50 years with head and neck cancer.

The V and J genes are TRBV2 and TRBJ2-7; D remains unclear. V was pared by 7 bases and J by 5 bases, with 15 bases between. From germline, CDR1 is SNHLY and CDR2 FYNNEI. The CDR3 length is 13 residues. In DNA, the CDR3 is TGTGCCAGCACCAAGGAGACGTTTGACGAGCAGTACTTC. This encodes CASTKETFDEQYF. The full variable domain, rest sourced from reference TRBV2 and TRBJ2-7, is EPEVTQTPSHQVTQMGQEVILRCVPISNHLYFYWYRQILGQKVEFLVSFYNNEISEKSEIFDDQFSVERPDGSNFTLKIRSTKLEDSAMYFCASTKETFDEQYFGPGTRLTVT.

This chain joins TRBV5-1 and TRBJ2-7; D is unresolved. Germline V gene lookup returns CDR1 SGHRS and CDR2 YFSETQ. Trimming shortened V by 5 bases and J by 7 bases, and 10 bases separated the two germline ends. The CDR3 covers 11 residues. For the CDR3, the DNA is TGCGCCAGCAGTAGGCAGGAAGAGCAGTACTTC. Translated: CASSRQEEQYF.

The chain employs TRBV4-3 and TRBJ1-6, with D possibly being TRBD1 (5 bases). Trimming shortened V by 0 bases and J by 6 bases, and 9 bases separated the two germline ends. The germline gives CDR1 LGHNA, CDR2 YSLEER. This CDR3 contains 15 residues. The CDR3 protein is CASSQDIQGNSPLHF. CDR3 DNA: TGCGCCAGCAGCCAAGATATTCAGGGTAATTCACCCCTCCACTTT.

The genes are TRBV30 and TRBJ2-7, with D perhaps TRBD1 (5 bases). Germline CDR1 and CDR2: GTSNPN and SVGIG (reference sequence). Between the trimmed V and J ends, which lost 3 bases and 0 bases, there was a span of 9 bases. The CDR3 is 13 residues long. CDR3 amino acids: CAWRFRASYEQYF. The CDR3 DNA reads TGTGCCTGGAGATTCAGGGCCTCCTACGAGCAGTACTTC.

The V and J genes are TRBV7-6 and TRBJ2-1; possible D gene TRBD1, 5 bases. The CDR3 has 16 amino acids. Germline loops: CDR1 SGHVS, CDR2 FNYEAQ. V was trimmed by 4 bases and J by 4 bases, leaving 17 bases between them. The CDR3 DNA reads TGTGCCAGCAGCTCCGGACATGTGTTAAGATACAATGAGCAGTTCTTC. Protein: CASSSGHVLRYNEQFF.

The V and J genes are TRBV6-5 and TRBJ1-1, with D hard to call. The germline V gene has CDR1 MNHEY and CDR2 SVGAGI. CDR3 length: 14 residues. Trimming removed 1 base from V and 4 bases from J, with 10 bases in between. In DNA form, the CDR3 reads TGTGCCAGCAGTTACTGGGGAGCCGGCACTGAAGCTTTCTTT. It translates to CASSYWGAGTEAFF.

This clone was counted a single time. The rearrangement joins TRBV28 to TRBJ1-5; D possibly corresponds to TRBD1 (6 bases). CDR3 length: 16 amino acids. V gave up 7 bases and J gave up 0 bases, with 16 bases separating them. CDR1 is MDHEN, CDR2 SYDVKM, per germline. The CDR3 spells CASIRGAQYSNQPQHF. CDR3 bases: TGTGCCAGCATCCGGGGGGCCCAGTATAGCAATCAGCCCCAGCATTTT.

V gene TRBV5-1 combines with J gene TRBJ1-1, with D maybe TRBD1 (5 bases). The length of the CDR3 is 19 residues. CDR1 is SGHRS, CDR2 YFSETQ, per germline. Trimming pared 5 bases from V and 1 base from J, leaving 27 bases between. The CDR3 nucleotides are TGCGCCAGCAGGCTATATCCAGGGTTTTCGGGGAGTCCGAACACTGAAGCTTTCTTT. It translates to CASRLYPGFSGSPNTEAFF.

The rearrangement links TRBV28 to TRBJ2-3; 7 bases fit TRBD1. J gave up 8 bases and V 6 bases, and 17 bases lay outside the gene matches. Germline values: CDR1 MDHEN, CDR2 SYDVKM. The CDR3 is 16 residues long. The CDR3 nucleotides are TGTGCCAGCAGCCCTCGCTTCGGGACAGCTTCAGGTACGCAGTATTTT. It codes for CASSPRFGTASGTQYF.

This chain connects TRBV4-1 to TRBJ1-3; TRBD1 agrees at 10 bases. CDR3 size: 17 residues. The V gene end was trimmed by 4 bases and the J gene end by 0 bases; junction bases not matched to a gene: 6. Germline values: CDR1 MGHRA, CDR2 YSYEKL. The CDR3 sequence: CASSRIGTGASGNTIYF. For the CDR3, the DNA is TGCGCCAGCAGCCGGATCGGGACAGGGGCCTCTGGAAACACCATATATTTT.

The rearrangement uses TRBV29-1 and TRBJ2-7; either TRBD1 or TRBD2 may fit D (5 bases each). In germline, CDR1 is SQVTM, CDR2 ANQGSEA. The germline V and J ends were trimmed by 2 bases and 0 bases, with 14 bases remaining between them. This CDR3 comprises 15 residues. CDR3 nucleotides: TGCAGCGTTGAAAGACGGGACGCCTACTCCTACGAGCAGTACTTC. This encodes CSVERRDAYSYEQYF.

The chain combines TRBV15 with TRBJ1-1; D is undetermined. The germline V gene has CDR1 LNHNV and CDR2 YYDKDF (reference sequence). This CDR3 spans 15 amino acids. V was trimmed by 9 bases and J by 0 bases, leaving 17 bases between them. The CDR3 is CATLRNQGMNTEAFF. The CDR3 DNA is TGTGCCACTCTGAGGAATCAAGGGATGAACACTGAAGCTTTCTTT.

The CDR3 DNA follows: TGTGCCAGCAGTACCCACTTGGGACTAGCGGAAGCAGATACGCAGTATTTT. Translating gives CASSTHLGLAEADTQYF. The V and J genes are TRBV7-9 and TRBJ2-3, with TRBD2 matching over 11 bases. From germline, CDR1 is SEHNR and CDR2 FQNEAQ (reference sequence). This CDR3 is 17 amino acids long. The J segment lost 4 bases and the V segment lost 6 bases, leaving 12 bases of the junction unmatched.

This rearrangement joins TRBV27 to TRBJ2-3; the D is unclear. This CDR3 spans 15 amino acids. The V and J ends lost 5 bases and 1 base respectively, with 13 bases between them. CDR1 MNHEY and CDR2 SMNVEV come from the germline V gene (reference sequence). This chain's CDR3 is CASSPSWSGTDTQYF. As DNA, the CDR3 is TGTGCCAGCAGTCCCAGTTGGTCGGGCACAGATACGCAGTATTTT.

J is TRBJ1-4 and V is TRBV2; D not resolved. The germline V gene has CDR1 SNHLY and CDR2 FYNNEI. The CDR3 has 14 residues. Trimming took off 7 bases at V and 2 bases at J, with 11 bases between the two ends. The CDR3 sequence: CASTLLDTNEKLFF. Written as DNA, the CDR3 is TGTGCCAGCACCCTATTGGATACTAATGAAAAACTGTTTTTT.

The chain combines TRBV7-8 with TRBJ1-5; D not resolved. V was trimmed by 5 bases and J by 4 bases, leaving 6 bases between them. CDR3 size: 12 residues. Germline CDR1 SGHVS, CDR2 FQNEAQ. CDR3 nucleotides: TGTGCCAGCAGCAGCGGAAATCAGCCCCAGCATTTT. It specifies CASSSGNQPQHF.

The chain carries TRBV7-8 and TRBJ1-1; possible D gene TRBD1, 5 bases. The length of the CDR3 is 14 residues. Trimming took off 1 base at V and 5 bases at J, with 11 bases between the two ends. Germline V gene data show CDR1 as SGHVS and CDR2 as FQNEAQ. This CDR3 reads CASSLGWGGTEAFF. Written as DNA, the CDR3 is TGTGCCAGCAGCTTAGGTTGGGGCGGTACTGAAGCTTTCTTT.

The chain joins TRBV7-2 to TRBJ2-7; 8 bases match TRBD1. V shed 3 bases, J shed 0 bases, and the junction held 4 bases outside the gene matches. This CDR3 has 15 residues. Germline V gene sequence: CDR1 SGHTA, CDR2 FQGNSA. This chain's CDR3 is CASSLRTGTSYEQYF. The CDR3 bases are TGTGCCAGCAGCTTGCGGACAGGGACCTCCTACGAGCAGTACTTC. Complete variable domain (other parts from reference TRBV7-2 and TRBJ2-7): GAGVSQSPSNKVTEKGKDVELRCDPISGHTALYWYRQSLGQGLEFLIYFQGNSAPDKSGLPSDRFSAERTGGSVSTLTIQRTQQEDSAVYLCASSLRTGTSYEQYFGPGTRLTVT.

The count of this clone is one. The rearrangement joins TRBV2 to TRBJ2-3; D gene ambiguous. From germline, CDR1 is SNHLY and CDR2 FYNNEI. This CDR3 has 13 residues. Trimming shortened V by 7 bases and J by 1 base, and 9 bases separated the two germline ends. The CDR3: CASTPQGTDTQYF. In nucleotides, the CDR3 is TGTGCCAGCACCCCGCAGGGCACAGATACGCAGTATTTT.

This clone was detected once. For the CDR3, the DNA is TGTGCCAGCAGCCTAGGACAGAGACCTGACTATGGCTACACCTTC. Its translation is CASSLGQRPDYGYTF. The chain carries TRBV5-4 and TRBJ1-2; tentative D call: TRBD1 (6 bases). Germline V gene sequence: CDR1 SGHNT, CDR2 YYREEE (reference sequence). The CDR3 consists of 15 residues. Trimming removed 4 bases from V and 3 bases from J, with 16 bases in between.

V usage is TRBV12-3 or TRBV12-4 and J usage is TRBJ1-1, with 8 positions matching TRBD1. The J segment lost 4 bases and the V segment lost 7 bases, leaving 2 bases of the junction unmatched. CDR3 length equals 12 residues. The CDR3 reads CASTTGGTEAFF. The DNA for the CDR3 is TGTGCCAGCACTACAGGGGGCACTGAAGCTTTCTTT.

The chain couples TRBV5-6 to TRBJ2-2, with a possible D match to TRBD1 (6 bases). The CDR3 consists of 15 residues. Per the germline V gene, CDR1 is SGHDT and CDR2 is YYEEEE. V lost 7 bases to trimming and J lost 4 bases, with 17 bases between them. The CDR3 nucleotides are TGTGCCAGCTCCTACCTAACAGGGCCCACCGGGGAGCTGTTTTTT. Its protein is CASSYLTGPTGELFF.

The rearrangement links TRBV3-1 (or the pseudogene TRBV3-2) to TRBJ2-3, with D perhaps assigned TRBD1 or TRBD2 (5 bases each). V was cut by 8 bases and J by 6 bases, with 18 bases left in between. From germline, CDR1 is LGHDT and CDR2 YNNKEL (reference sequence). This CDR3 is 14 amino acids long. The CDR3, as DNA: TGTGCCAGCGCGGCTGGGACCCTGAGGGATACGCAGTATTTT. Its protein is CASAAGTLRDTQYF.

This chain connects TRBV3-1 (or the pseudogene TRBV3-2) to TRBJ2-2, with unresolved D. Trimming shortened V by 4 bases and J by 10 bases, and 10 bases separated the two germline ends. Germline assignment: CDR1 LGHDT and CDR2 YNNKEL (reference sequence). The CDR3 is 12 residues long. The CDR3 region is CASSRGRVELFF. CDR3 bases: TGTGCCAGCAGCCGCGGACGCGTGGAGCTGTTTTTT.

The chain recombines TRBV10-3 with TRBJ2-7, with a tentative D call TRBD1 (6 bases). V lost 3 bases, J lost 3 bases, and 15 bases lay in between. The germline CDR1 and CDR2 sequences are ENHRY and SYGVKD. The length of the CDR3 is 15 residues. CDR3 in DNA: TGTGCCATCAGTGATGGGACACCAACCGACTACGAGCAGTACTTC. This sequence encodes CAISDGTPTDYEQYF.

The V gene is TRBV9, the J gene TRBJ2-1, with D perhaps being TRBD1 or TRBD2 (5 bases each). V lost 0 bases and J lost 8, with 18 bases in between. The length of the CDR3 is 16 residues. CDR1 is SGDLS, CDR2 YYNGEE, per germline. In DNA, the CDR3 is TGTGCCAGCAGCGTAGAGCCCCTTCCGGGACCCCATGAGCAGTTCTTC. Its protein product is CASSVEPLPGPHEQFF.